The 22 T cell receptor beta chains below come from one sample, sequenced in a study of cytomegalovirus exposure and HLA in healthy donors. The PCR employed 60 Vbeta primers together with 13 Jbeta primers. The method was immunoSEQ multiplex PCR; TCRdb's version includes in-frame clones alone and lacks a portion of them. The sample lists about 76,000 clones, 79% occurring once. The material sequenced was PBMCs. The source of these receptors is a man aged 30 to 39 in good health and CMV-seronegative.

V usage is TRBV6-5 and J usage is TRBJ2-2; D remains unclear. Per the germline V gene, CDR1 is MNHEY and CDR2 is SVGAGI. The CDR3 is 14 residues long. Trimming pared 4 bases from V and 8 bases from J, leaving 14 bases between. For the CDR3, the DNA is TGTGCCAGCAGTTCCGCAGGCCCAATGGGGGAGCTGTTTTTT. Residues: CASSSAGPMGELFF.

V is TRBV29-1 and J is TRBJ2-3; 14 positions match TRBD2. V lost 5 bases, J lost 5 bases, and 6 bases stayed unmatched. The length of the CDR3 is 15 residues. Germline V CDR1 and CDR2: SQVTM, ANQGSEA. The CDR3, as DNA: TGCAGCGTTATGGGACTAGCGGGGGCGGGAGATACGCAGTATTTT. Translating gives CSVMGLAGAGDTQYF.

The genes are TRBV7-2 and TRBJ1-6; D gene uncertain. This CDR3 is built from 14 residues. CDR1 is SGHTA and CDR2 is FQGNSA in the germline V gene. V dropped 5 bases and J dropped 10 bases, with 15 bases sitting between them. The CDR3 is CASSPAGYRSPLHF. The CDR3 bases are TGTGCCAGCAGCCCAGCGGGGTACAGATCACCCCTCCACTTT.

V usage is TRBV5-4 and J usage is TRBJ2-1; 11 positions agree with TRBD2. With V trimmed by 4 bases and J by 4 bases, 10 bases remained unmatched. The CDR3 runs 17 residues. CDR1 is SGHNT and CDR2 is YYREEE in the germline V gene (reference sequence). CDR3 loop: CASSENARTSGYNEQFF. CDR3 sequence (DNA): TGTGCCAGCAGCGAAAACGCCAGGACTAGCGGGTACAATGAGCAGTTCTTC.

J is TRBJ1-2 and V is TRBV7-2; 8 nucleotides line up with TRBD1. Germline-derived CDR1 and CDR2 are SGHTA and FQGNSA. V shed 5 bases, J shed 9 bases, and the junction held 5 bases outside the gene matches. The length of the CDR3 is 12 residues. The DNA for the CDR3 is TGTGCCAGCAGCGTAGACAGGGGTCGCTACACCTTC. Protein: CASSVDRGRYTF.

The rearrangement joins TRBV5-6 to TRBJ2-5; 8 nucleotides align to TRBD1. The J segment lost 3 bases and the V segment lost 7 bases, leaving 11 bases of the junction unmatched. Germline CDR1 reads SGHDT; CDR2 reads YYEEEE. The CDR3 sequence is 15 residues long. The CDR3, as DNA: TGTGCCAGCGCCTACCGACAGGGGTCGGAAGAGACCCAGTACTTC. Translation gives CASAYRQGSEETQYF.

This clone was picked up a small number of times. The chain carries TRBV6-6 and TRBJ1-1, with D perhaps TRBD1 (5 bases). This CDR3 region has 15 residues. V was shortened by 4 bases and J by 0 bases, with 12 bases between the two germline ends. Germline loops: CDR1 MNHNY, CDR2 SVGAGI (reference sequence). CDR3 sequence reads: CASSSTDSLNTEAFF. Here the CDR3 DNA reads TGTGCCAGCAGTTCAACCGACAGTTTGAACACTGAAGCTTTCTTT.

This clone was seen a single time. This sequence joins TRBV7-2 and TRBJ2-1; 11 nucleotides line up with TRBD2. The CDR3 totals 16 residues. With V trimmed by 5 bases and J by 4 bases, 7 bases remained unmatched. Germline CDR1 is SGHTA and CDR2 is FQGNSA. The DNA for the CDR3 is TGTGCCAGCAGCCTCACCGGGACTAGCGGATACAATGAGCAGTTCTTC. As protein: CASSLTGTSGYNEQFF.

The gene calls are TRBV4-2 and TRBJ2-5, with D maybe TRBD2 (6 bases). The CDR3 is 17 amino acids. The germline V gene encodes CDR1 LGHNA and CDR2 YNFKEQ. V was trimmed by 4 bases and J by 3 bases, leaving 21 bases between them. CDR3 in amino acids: CASSPTSEGYLEETQYF. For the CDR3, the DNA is TGTGCCAGCAGCCCTACGTCGGAGGGGTATCTCGAAGAGACCCAGTACTTC.

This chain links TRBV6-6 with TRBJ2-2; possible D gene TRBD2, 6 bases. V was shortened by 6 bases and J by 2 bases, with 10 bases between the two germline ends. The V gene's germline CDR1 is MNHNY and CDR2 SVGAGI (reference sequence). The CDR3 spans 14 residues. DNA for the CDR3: TGTGCCAGCAGCTTAGCGGCCAACACCGGGGAGCTGTTTTTT. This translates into CASSLAANTGELFF.

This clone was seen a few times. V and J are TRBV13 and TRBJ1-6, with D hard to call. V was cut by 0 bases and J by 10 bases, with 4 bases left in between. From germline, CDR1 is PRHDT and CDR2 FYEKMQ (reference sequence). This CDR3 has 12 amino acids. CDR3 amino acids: CASSLGQSPLHF. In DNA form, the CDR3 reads TGTGCCAGCAGCTTAGGCCAATCACCCCTCCACTTT.

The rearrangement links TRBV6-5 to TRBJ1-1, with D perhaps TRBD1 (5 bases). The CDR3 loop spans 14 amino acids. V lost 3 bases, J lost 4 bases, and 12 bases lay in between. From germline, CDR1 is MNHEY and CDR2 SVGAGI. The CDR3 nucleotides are TGTGCCAGCAGTTATCAGGGAGGAGGCACTGAAGCTTTCTTT. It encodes CASSYQGGGTEAFF.

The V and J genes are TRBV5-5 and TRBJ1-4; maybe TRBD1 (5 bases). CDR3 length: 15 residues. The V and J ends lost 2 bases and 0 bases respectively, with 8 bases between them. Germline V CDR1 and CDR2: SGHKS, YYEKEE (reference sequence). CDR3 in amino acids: CASSFLQATNEKLFF. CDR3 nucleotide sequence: TGTGCCAGCAGCTTCCTACAGGCAACTAATGAAAAACTGTTTTTT.

The CDR3 bases are TGTGCCAGCAGTTCCTACAGCAACTCTGGGGCCAACGTCCTGACTTTC. Translated: CASSSYSNSGANVLTF. The V and J genes are TRBV6-5 and TRBJ2-6; D gene uncertain. This CDR3 comprises 16 residues. V was pared by 4 bases and J by 0 bases, with 10 bases between. Germline CDR1 reads MNHEY; CDR2 reads SVGAGI.

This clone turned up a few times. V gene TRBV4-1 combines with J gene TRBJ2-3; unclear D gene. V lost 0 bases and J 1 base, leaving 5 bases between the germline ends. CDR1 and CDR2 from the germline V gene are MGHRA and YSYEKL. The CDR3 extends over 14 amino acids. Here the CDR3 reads CASSQEGGTDTQYF. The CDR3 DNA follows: TGCGCCAGCAGCCAAGAGGGCGGCACAGATACGCAGTATTTT.

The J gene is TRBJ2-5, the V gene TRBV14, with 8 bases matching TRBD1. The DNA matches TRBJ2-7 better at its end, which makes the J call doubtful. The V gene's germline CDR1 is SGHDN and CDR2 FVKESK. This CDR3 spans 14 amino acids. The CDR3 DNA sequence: TGTGCCAGCAGTCCGGACAGGGAGTCCTACGAGCAGTACTTC. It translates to CASSPDRESYEQYF.

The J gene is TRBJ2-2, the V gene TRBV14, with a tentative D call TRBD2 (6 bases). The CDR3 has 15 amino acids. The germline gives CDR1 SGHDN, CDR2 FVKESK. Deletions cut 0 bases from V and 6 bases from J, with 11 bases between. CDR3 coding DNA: TGTGCCAGCAGCCAAGACATCGGGAGAGCCGGGGAGCTGTTTTTT. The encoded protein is CASSQDIGRAGELFF.

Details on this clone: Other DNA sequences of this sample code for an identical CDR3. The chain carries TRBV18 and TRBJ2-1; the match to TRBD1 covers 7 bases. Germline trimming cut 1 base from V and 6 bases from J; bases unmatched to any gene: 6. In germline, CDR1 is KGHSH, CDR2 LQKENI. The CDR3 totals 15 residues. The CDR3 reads CASSPLGQGVNEQFF. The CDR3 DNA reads TGTGCCAGCTCACCACTGGGGCAGGGGGTCAATGAGCAGTTCTTC.

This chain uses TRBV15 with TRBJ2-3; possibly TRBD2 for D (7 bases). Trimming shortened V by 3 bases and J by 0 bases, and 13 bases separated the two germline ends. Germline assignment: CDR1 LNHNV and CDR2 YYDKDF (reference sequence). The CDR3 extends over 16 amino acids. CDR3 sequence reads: CATSRGGGPSTDTQYF. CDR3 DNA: TGTGCCACCAGCAGGGGCGGGGGCCCTAGCACAGATACGCAGTATTTT.

CDR3 in amino acids: CASSVSGGAGGEQFF. The CDR3 coding sequence is TGTGCCAGCAGCGTAAGCGGGGGGGCCGGAGGTGAGCAGTTCTTC. The rearrangement uses TRBV9 and TRBJ2-1, with 10 bases lining up with TRBD2. This CDR3 spans 15 amino acids. V lost 1 base and J lost 9; bases outside the gene matches: 7. Looked up from germline, CDR1 is SGDLS and CDR2 is YYNGEE.

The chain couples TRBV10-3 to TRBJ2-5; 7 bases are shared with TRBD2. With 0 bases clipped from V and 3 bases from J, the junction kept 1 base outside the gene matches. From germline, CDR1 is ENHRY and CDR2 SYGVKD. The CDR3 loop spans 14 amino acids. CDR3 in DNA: TGTGCCATCAGTGAGTCACTAGCGAAAGAGACCCAGTACTTC. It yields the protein CAISESLAKETQYF.

CDR3 DNA: TGTGCCAGCAGTTACCCCATGAACACTGAAGCTTTCTTT. Its translation is CASSYPMNTEAFF. V gene TRBV6-6 combines with J gene TRBJ1-1; unclear D gene. The V end was cut by 2 bases, the J end by 0 bases, with 4 bases between. The length of the CDR3 is 13 residues. Germline-derived CDR1 and CDR2 are MNHNY and SVGAGI (reference sequence).